This section outlines one T cell receptor (beta chain) sequence together with its context. This receptor's antigen is unknown. Base qualities are not at hand, and no much larger clone is one base apart. This specimen's treatment or condition label, interpreted: live attenuated yellow fever vaccine strain. PBMCs were isolated from peripheral blood using a standard Ficoll-Paque protocol. CD4 and CD8 T-cell fractions were isolated with Dynabeads CD4 and CD8 positive selection kits. TriZol was used to extract RNA from bulk PBMCs, CD4 and CD8 fractions, and dextramer-positive and dextramer-negative fractions. The CDR3 numbers 13 residues from cysteine through phenylalanine. The read is trimmed to its CDR3 DNA, 39 bases read in frame from base 1. At the junction V is shortened by 8 bases and J by 6 bases, with 15 bases in between. Via the germline V gene, CDR1 is SGHTA and CDR2 FQGNSA. This entry belongs to a study of T cells after yellow fever vaccination (dated by TCRdb to about 2019). Some background on the complete study: The SMART-Seq v4 Ultra Low Input RNA kit was used to prepare libraries from fractions with low cell numbers. To follow T-cell clones before and after both primary and booster YFV17D yellow fever vaccination, bulk TCR alpha and beta repertoires underwent longitudinal sequencing. Two healthy male donors made up the cohort, one aged 18 to 29 years and the other aged 30 to 40 years. Blood was drawn at multiple timepoints before and after primary and secondary immunization, with bulk PBMC replicates and cell subsets isolated.

TCR cDNA was synthesized by 5'RACE template switching, through which a universal primer site and unique molecular identifiers were introduced. Priming for cDNA synthesis came from both the TCR alpha and TCR beta constant segments. Two PCR steps were used to amplify libraries, with sample barcodes and sequencing adapters being added in the second step. Sequencing of libraries was performed on Illumina HiSeq 2500 (2x100 bp) or NovaSeq (2x150 bp). As for how the authors treated the data: Demultiplexing of reads and collapsing into UMI consensus sequences were performed with MIGEC, and V(D)J alignment was carried out with MiXCR. Vaccine-responding clonotypes were defined with edgeR using replicate PBMC samples, requiring FDR below 0.01 and a log2 fold change above 5 up to day 15. Bulk clonotypes were assigned CD4 or CD8 identity according to which sequenced CD4 or CD8 repertoire held them at higher abundance. The public reads were reprocessed in TCRdb via fastp at Q25 and MiXCR, keeping in-frame beta chains. Every entry covers one CDR3 protein and lists the most common genes and DNA from its rows. TCRdb's processing, not the study's, gives the V and J calls here. This sample comprises 250,000 to 300,000 distinct CDR3 sequences, over 10% of them detected only once. The ten largest clonotypes hold about 0.51% of the sample.

Here is what the overall study found, with its caveats: Because the study included only a couple of donors, the extent to which the findings can be generalized is limited. Compared with the primary T-cell response, the secondary T-cell response was faster but weaker, reaching its peak on day 5 rather than on day 15. A small share of clonotypes occurred in both CD4 and CD8 compartments, likely arising from convergent recombination. Most clones expanded after primary vaccination (96% of CD4 and around 89% of CD8) were re-detected after the booster, suggesting that broad memory maintenance occurred. FACS-sorted repertoires could contain abundant contaminating clonotypes from the bulk population, so computational filtering was required.

Material: CD4+ T cells sorted from PBMCs, obtained 45 days after the yellow fever booster vaccination. This TCR derives from a man aged 25-45 years who received the YFV17D yellow fever vaccine. The chain uses TRBV7-2 and TRBJ2-3; TRBD2 is a weak D gene call, 6 bases matching. The sequenced DNA is TGTGCCAGCCTCCGGGAGTGGGGGGATACGCAGTATTTT. This gives the protein CASLREWGDTQYF.